A single sample is the source of the 19 T cell receptor beta chains below, sequenced in a study of blood T cell repertoires in COVID-19. The table came from immunoSEQ multiplex PCR; TCRdb's copy has only in-frame clones and leaves some out. The sample yields roughly 80,000 clones, 70% to 80% seen once. The source material was peripheral blood. These receptors came from a man aged 65-85 years with active or convalescent COVID-19.

This clone was counted many times. The chain is built from TRBV14 and TRBJ2-3, with TRBD1 matching over 10 bases. Germline assignment: CDR1 SGHDN and CDR2 FVKESK. Trimming took 1 base from V and 3 from J; bases not matched to a gene: 1. The CDR3 loop spans 15 amino acids. CDR3 DNA sequence: TGTGCCAGCAGCCAAGGACAGGGGGCTACAGATACGCAGTATTTT. This encodes CASSQGQGATDTQYF.

The chain carries TRBV3-1 (or the pseudogene TRBV3-2) and TRBJ2-1; D may be TRBD2 (7 bases). CDR1 is LGHDT and CDR2 is YNNKEL in the germline V gene (reference sequence). V was trimmed by 2 bases and J by 9 bases, leaving 17 bases between them. The CDR3 extends over 15 amino acids. This CDR3 is CASSQNSGGRSEQFF. As DNA, the CDR3 is TGTGCCAGCAGCCAAAATTCGGGGGGCCGGAGTGAGCAGTTCTTC.

The V call is TRBV30, the J call TRBJ2-3; weak D call: TRBD1 (6 bases). Germline V lookup: CDR1 GTSNPN, CDR2 SVGIG (reference sequence). This CDR3 comprises 11 residues. Trimming left V 6 bases short and J 4 bases short, with 8 bases between. This chain's CDR3 is CACSGADTQYF. The CDR3, as DNA: TGTGCCTGTTCAGGGGCAGATACGCAGTATTTT. The full variable domain, in which reference TRBV30 and TRBJ2-3 provide the parts outside the CDR3, is SQTIHQWPATLVQPVGSPLSLECTVEGTSNPNLYWYRQAAGRGLQLLFYSVGIGQISSEVPQNLSASRPQDRQFILSSKKLLLSDSGFYLCACSGADTQYFGPGTRLTVL.

The DNA for the CDR3 is TGTGCCAGTACCCTATCGACAGGGGGAAACTACGAGCAGTACTTC. It specifies CASTLSTGGNYEQYF. The chain recombines TRBV19 with TRBJ2-7; 9 bases agree with TRBD1. The CDR3 has 15 residues. Looked up from germline, CDR1 is LNHDA and CDR2 is SQIVND (reference sequence). Trimming cost V 7 bases and J 3 bases; bases outside gene matches: 10.

V usage is TRBV6-5 and J usage is TRBJ2-3; D unclear. From germline, CDR1 is MNHEY and CDR2 SVGAGI. This CDR3 is 15 amino acids long. Trimming took off 2 bases at V and 0 bases at J, with 9 bases between the two ends. The CDR3 DNA is TGTGCCAGCAGTTACGAACAGCTAAGCACAGATACGCAGTATTTT. This gives the protein CASSYEQLSTDTQYF.

The rearrangement joins TRBV18 to TRBJ2-7; 7 positions agree with TRBD1. The V gene end was trimmed by 5 bases and the J gene end by 7 bases; junction bases not matched to a gene: 14. This CDR3 has 15 amino acids. Germline V CDR1 and CDR2: KGHSH, LQKENI. The chain's CDR3 is CASSSRGQASGEQYF. CDR3 DNA sequence: TGTGCCAGCTCATCCCGAGGACAGGCCTCAGGGGAGCAGTACTTC.

V usage is TRBV2 and J usage is TRBJ2-2; TRBD1 might be the D (6 bases). V was clipped by 6 bases and J by 2 bases, with 10 bases between them. Germline CDR1 and CDR2: SNHLY and FYNNEI. There are 14 residues in the CDR3. The CDR3 sequence: CASRKDRNTGELFF. The CDR3 DNA reads as TGTGCCAGCAGAAAGGACAGAAACACCGGGGAGCTGTTTTTT. Full variable domain (remainder filled in from reference TRBV2 and TRBJ2-2): EPEVTQTPSHQVTQMGQEVILRCVPISNHLYFYWYRQILGQKVEFLVSFYNNEISEKSEIFDDQFSVERPDGSNFTLKIRSTKLEDSAMYFCASRKDRNTGELFFGEGSRLTVL.

The chain carries TRBV12-3 or TRBV12-4 and TRBJ2-3, with D perhaps matching TRBD1 (5 bases). CDR3 length equals 13 residues. V was trimmed by 6 bases and J by 7 bases, leaving 14 bases between them. CDR3 sequence (DNA): TGTGCCAGCAGGTCCCGGACACCTTATACGCAGTATTTT. It translates to CASRSRTPYTQYF.

The CDR3 reads CASGPVEGTEQYF. CDR3 nucleotides: TGCGCCAGTGGACCGGTCGAGGGCACCGAGCAGTACTTC. The V and J genes are TRBV5-1 and TRBJ2-7, with TRBD2 as a possible D gene (5 bases). The germline V gene encodes CDR1 SGHRS and CDR2 YFSETQ. This CDR3 spans 13 amino acids. V lost 8 bases to trimming and J lost 6 bases, with 18 bases between them.

This rearrangement joins TRBV3-1 (or the pseudogene TRBV3-2) to TRBJ2-4, with TRBD2 matching 7 bases. The CDR3 length is 15 residues. Germline V lookup: CDR1 LGHDT, CDR2 YNNKEL (reference sequence). The V gene end was trimmed by 4 bases and the J gene end by 6 bases; junction bases not matched to a gene: 9. The CDR3 here is CASSLSSSGINIQYF. CDR3 coding DNA: TGTGCCAGCAGCCTGTCCTCTAGCGGAATAAACATTCAGTACTTC.

The CDR3 nucleotides read TGTGCCAGCAGCCAACCCTATTACGAGCAGTACTTC. This encodes CASSQPYYEQYF. This chain uses TRBV11-2 with TRBJ2-7; the D is unclear. V lost 5 bases, J lost 4 bases, and 9 bases lay in between. CDR1 and CDR2 from the germline V gene are SGHAT and FQNNGV. This CDR3 comprises 12 residues.

The chain links TRBV10-1 to TRBJ2-3; 10 nucleotides align to TRBD1. V dropped 5 bases and J dropped 4; count of bases not matched to a gene: 3. The CDR3 sequence is 14 residues long. Per germline, CDR1 WNHNN and CDR2 SYGVQD (reference sequence). CDR3 coding DNA: TGCGCCAGCAGTACAGGACAGGGGGCAGATACGCAGTATTTT. Its protein product is CASSTGQGADTQYF.

This chain links TRBV18 with TRBJ2-3; tentative D call: TRBD2 (6 bases). In germline, CDR1 is KGHSH, CDR2 LQKENI. V dropped 3 bases and J dropped 0 bases, with 10 bases sitting between them. The CDR3 length is 15 residues. The chain's CDR3 is CASSPRLESTDTQYF. DNA for the CDR3: TGTGCCAGCTCACCCCGACTAGAAAGCACAGATACGCAGTATTTT.

The chain couples TRBV6-5 to TRBJ2-7; TRBD1 might be the D (5 bases). Germline CDR1 reads MNHEY; CDR2 reads SVGAGI. Trimming stripped 6 bases from V and 4 bases from J, with 13 bases between. The CDR3 extends over 13 amino acids. In DNA, the CDR3 is TGTGCCAGCAGAGGGGCCCTTTATTACGAGCAGTACTTC. It specifies CASRGALYYEQYF.

The chain joins TRBV12-3 or TRBV12-4 to TRBJ2-1; D is unclear. Trimming removed 6 bases from V and 1 base from J, with 4 bases in between. The CDR3 has 12 amino acids. This chain's CDR3 is CASRSSYNEQFF. In nucleotides, the CDR3 is TGTGCCAGCAGGAGTTCCTACAATGAGCAGTTCTTC.

This clone appeared a single time. The chain employs TRBV24-1 and TRBJ1-6; D not resolved. V lost 4 bases to trimming and J lost 9 bases, with 9 bases between them. CDR1 KGHDR and CDR2 SFDVKD come from the germline V gene. The CDR3 is 13 residues long. The CDR3 protein is CATSDQRGSPLHF. The CDR3 region has the DNA TGTGCCACCAGTGACCAGAGAGGTTCACCCCTCCACTTT.

V usage is TRBV5-5 and J usage is TRBJ2-7; 10 bases match TRBD2. This CDR3 has 15 residues. Per germline, CDR1 SGHKS and CDR2 YYEKEE (reference sequence). The junction had 5 bases not matched to a gene; V was cut back by 3 bases and J by 2 bases. The CDR3 sequence: CASSSTSGVPYEQYF. Here the CDR3 DNA reads TGTGCCAGCAGCTCAACTAGCGGGGTACCCTACGAGCAGTACTTC.

V is TRBV5-4 and J is TRBJ2-7; 7 bases fit TRBD1. The germline gives CDR1 SGHNT, CDR2 YYREEE (reference sequence). The CDR3 is made up of 15 amino acids. The V gene end was trimmed by 1 base and the J gene end by 3 bases; junction bases not matched to a gene: 7. The CDR3 region has the DNA TGTGCCAGCAGCTTGATTCCGGGACAGAGCTACGAGCAGTACTTC. It translates to CASSLIPGQSYEQYF.

Here the CDR3 reads CAWSAPEPQYF. The CDR3 DNA sequence: TGTGCCTGGAGTGCCCCCGAGCCGCAGTATTTT. The chain uses TRBV30 and TRBJ2-3; D unclear. The germline gives CDR1 GTSNPN, CDR2 SVGIG (reference sequence). The V gene lost 1 base and the J gene lost 10 bases, with 9 bases spanning the gap. The CDR3 is 11 amino acids.